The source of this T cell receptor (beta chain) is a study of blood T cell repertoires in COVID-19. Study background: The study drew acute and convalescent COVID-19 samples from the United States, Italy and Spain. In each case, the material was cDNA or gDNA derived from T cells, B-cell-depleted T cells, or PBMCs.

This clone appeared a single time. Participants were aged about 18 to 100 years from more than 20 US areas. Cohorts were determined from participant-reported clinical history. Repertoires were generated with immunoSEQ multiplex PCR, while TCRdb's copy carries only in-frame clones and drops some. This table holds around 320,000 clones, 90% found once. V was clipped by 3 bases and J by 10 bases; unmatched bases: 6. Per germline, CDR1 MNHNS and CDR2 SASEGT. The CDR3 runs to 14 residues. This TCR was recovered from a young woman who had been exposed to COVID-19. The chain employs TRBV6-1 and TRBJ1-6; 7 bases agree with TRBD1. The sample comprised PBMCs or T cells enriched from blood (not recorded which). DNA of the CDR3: TGTGCCAGCAGTGAGACAGGGATCAGATCACCCCTCCACTTT. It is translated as CASSETGIRSPLHF.